A single sample gave rise to the 8 T cell receptor beta chains below, sequenced in a study of shared clonotypes between healthy human individuals. The method was immunoSEQ multiplex PCR; TCRdb's version includes in-frame clones alone and lacks a portion of them. The profile shows roughly 2,300,000 clones, around 90% of them singletons. The sequencing sample was made of naive CD4+ T cells from PBMCs. This sample's subset: CD45RA+ positively selected. The receptors were gathered from a man aged 18 to 29 in good health. Some clones in this sample may be carry-over from other donors' samples.

The rearrangement joins TRBV19 to TRBJ1-1; 11 bases agree with TRBD1. V trimming: 11 bases; J trimming: 5 bases; junction bases outside the gene matches: 7. The length of the CDR3 is 13 residues. Germline lookup yields CDR1 LNHDA and CDR2 SQIVND (reference sequence). CDR3 sequence reads: CAGRDRGTTEAFF. DNA of the CDR3: TGTGCCGGCCGGGACAGGGGGACAACTGAAGCTTTCTTT.

The chain uses TRBV9 and TRBJ1-3; 7 positions match TRBD1. Unmatched junction bases numbered 7, after V lost 4 bases and J lost 3 bases. This CDR3 is built from 15 residues. From germline, CDR1 is SGDLS and CDR2 YYNGEE. The CDR3 DNA is TGTGCCAGCAGCAAACAGGGGCGGGTTGGAAACACCATATATTTT. Translated: CASSKQGRVGNTIYF.

The J gene is TRBJ1-3, the V gene TRBV9; 7 bases are a match to TRBD1. Germline V lookup: CDR1 SGDLS, CDR2 YYNGEE. V gave up 4 bases and J gave up 2 bases; unmatched junction bases: 9. The CDR3 has 16 residues. CDR3 sequence (DNA): TGTGCCAGCAGCCCTCACCGACAGGGCGCTGGAAACACCATATATTTT. Protein product: CASSPHRQGAGNTIYF.

The V and J genes are TRBV6-5 and TRBJ2-5, with a possible D match to TRBD2 (5 bases). Germline CDR1 MNHEY, CDR2 SVGAGI. V gave up 7 bases and J gave up 1 base, with 7 bases separating them. The CDR3 covers 12 residues. The CDR3 DNA reads as TGTGCCAGCATTCGGGGCCAAGAGACCCAGTACTTC. The encoded protein is CASIRGQETQYF.

This chain joins TRBV19 and TRBJ1-2; no firm D call. The CDR3 runs to 13 residues. Trimming removed 5 bases at V and 4 bases at J, with 11 bases between. Germline V CDR1 and CDR2: LNHDA, SQIVND (reference sequence). CDR3 DNA sequence: TGTGCCAGTAGTTTTCAGGCCACCTATGGCTACACCTTC. Translation gives CASSFQATYGYTF.

The V and J genes are TRBV4-1 and TRBJ2-3; 7 bases are a match to TRBD2. The CDR3 is made up of 16 amino acids. Unmatched junction bases numbered 6, after V lost 0 bases and J lost 3 bases. Germline values: CDR1 MGHRA, CDR2 YSYEKL. CDR3 DNA sequence: TGCGCCAGCAGCCAAGAAAGTGGAGCGGGAACAGATACGCAGTATTTT. This encodes CASSQESGAGTDTQYF.

Regarding this clone: Within the sample, other DNA sequences also encode this same CDR3. The J gene is TRBJ2-5, the V gene TRBV7-2, with a tentative D call TRBD2 (5 bases). V dropped 3 bases and J dropped 2 bases, with 10 bases sitting between them. The CDR3 covers 14 residues. Germline V CDR1 and CDR2: SGHTA, FQGNSA. The CDR3 nucleotides read TGTGCCAGCAGCTTTCAACGGGGACAAGAGACCCAGTACTTC. Protein sequence: CASSFQRGQETQYF.

The chain links TRBV10-3 to TRBJ1-2; 8 bases agree with TRBD1. V was pared by 6 bases and J by 7 bases, with 10 bases of the junction left unmatched. The germline gives CDR1 ENHRY, CDR2 SYGVKD. The CDR3 loop spans 14 amino acids. CDR3: CAISRPGTGGGYTF. CDR3 nucleotides: TGTGCCATCAGCCGCCCTGGGACAGGTGGTGGCTACACCTTC.